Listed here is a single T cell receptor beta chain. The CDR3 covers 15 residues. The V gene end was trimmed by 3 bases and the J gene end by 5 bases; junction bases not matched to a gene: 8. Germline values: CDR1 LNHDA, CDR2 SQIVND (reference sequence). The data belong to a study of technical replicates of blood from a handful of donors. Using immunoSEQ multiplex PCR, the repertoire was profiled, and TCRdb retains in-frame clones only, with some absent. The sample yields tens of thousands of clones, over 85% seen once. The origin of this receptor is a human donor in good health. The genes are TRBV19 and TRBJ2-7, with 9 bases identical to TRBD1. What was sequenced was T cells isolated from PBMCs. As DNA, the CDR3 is TGTGCCAGTAGTATTCTGGGGACAGGGCCCAACGAGCAGTACTTC. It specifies CASSILGTGPNEQYF. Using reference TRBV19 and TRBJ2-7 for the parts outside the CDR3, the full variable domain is DGGITQSPKYLFRKEGQNVTLSCEQNLNHDAMYWYRQDPGQGLRLIYYSQIVNDFQKGDIAEGYSVSREKKESFPLTVTSAQKNPTAFYLCASSILGTGPNEQYFGPGTRLTVT.